This T cell receptor (beta chain) was observed in a study of T-cell memory formation after mild COVID-19. TCRdb independently ran MiXCR on the 5' RACE reads; one entry per CDR3 protein. The sample lists roughly 110,000 distinct CDR3 sequences, about a sixth occurring once. The clonotype originates from an adult woman who had mild COVID-19 (a few samples of this study predate the infection). Cell type and time point are not known. The material sequenced was PBMCs or a T cell subset sorted from them (not recorded which).

The CDR3 sequence is CASSIERGTYEQYF. As DNA, the CDR3 is TGTGCCAGTAGTATAGAGAGGGGCACCTACGAGCAGTACTTC. This rearrangement joins TRBV19 to TRBJ2-7; possibly TRBD1 or TRBD2 for D (5 bases each). The CDR3 consists of 14 residues. In germline, CDR1 is LNHDA, CDR2 SQIVND (reference sequence). The V and J ends lost 0 bases and 2 bases respectively, with 8 bases between them. Complete variable domain (other parts from reference TRBV19 and TRBJ2-7): DGGITQSPKYLFRKEGQNVTLSCEQNLNHDAMYWYRQDPGQGLRLIYYSQIVNDFQKGDIAEGYSVSREKKESFPLTVTSAQKNPTAFYLCASSIERGTYEQYFGPGTRLTVT.